The present TCR beta chain was sequenced within a study of human versus mouse CDR3 diversity and MHC coevolution. This clone was seen once. Its antigen is unknown. Sequenced by immunoSEQ multiplex PCR; TCRdb stores in-frame clones only, minus some. The sample has tens of thousands of clones; around 94% are singletons. With 9 bases removed from V and 10 bases from J, the gap between germline ends came to 18 bases. This CDR3 contains 12 residues. Germline CDR1 and CDR2: MNHEY and SVGAGI. Findings and limits, study-wide: Two of the three human donors had the lowest clonal inequality. Humans had the largest estimated TCR beta repertoire, 1.5 million or so clonotypes.

Cells were CD45RO-negative CD62L-positive naive CD4 T cells sorted from PBMCs. The TCR was taken from a person aged 55 to 70 in good health. The sequenced sample consisted of naive CD4+ T cells from blood. The subset denotes: CD45RO-negative CD62L-positive naive CD4 T cells. This sequence joins TRBV6-5 and TRBJ1-1; a weak D match, TRBD1 (6 bases). The DNA of the CDR3 is TGTGCCAGTTACCGGACAGAACAAAGAGCTTTCTTT. This codes for CASYRTEQRAFF.